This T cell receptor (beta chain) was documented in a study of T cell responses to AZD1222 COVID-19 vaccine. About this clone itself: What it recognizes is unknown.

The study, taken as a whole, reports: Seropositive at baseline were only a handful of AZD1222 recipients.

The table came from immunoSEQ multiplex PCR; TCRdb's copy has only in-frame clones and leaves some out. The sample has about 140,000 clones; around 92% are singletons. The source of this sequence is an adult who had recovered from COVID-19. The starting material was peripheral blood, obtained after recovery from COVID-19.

In DNA, the CDR3 is TGCGCCAGCAGCCAAGGAGAAGGGACAGGGGCCTACGAGCAGTACTTC. As protein: CASSQGEGTGAYEQYF. This sequence joins TRBV4-1 and TRBJ2-7, with 10 bases fitting TRBD1. The CDR3 is 16 residues long. V dropped 1 base and J dropped 2; count of bases not matched to a gene: 5. Germline V gene data show CDR1 as MGHRA and CDR2 as YSYEKL.